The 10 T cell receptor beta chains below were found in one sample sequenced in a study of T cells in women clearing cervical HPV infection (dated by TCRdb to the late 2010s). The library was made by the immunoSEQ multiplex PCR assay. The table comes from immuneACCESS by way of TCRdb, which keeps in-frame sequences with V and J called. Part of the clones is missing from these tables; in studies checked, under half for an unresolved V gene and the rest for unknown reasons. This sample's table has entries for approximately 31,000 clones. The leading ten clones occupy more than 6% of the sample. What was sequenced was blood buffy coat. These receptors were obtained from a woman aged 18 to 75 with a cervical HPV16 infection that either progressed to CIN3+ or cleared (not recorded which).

CDR3: CASTQGGRQETQYF. The CDR3 DNA, read in part, is TGTGCCAGCACCCAAGGGGGACGCCAAGAGACC. This chain uses TRBV13 with TRBJ2-5, with D maybe TRBD1 (6 bases). The read terminates 3 residues ahead of where the CDR3 ends, so the germline J gene completes it. V gave up 7 bases and J gave up 1 base, with 13 bases separating them. The V gene's germline CDR1 is PRHDT and CDR2 FYEKMQ (reference sequence). The CDR3 covers 14 residues.

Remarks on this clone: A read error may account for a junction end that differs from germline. The CDR3 sequence is CASSLSGNSYEQYF. The CDR3 bases that were read are TGCGCCAGCAGCTTAAGCGGGAACTCCTACGAG. The genes are TRBV4-2 and TRBJ2-7; 7 bases fit TRBD2. Read data end 3 residues before the CDR3 end; the end is taken from the germline J gene. Germline V gene lookup returns CDR1 LGHNA and CDR2 YNFKEQ. The CDR3 is made up of 14 amino acids.

CDR3: CASSFQGHYSNQPQHF. CDR3 bases read: TGTGCCAGCAGTTTTCAGGGACACTATAGCAATCAGCCC. V usage is TRBV6-2 or TRBV6-3 and J usage is TRBJ1-5; D might be TRBD1 (6 bases). The DNA ends 3 residues before the CDR3 does, and the rest of the CDR3 is filled in from the germline J gene. CDR3 length: 16 residues. Germline assignment: CDR1 MNHEY and CDR2 SVGEGT. With 4 bases removed from V and 0 bases from J, the gap between germline ends came to 13 bases.

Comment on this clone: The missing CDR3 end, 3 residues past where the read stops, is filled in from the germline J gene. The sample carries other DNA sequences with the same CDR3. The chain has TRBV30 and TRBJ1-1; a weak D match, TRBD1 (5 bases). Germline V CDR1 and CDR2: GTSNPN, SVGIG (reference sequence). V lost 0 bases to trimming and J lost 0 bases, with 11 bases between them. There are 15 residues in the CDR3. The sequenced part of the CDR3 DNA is TGTGCCTGGAGTGTAAACAGGTTAATGAACACTGAA. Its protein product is CAWSVNRLMNTE. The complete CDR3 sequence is CAWSVNRLMNTEAFF.

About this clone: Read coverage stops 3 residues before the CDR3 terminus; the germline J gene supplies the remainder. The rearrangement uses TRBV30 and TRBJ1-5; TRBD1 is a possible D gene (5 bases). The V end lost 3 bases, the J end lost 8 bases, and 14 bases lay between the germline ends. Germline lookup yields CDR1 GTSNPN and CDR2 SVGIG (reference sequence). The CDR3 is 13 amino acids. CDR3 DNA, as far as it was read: TGTGCCTGGAGCATAGCGGGGGGGGAGCCC. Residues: CAWSIAGGEP. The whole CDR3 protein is CAWSIAGGEPQHF.

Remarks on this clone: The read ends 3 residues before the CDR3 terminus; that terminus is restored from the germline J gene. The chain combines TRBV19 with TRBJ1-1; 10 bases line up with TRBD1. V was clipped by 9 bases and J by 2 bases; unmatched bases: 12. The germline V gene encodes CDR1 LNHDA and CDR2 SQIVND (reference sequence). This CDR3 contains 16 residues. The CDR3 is CASETGTGVLNTEAFF. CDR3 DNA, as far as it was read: TGTGCCAGCGAGACCGGGACAGGGGTCCTAAACACTGAA.

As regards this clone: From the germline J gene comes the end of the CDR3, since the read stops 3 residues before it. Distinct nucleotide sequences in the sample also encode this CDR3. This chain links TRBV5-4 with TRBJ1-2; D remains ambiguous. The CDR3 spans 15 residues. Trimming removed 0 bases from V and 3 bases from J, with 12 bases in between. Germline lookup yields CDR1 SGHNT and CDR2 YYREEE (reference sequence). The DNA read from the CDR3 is TGTGCCAGCAGCTTGGATAGAAACTTTTACTATGGC. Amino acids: CASSLDRNFYYG. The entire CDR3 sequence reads CASSLDRNFYYGYTF.

CDR3 amino acids: CASSPRQGDDVEQYF. CDR3 DNA, as far as it was read: TGTGCCAGCAGTCCCCGACAGGGTGATGATGTCGAG. This chain uses TRBV2 with TRBJ2-7, with 7 bases identical to TRBD1. The read halts 3 residues ahead of the CDR3 end, with the missing end drawn from the germline J gene. Germline-derived CDR1 and CDR2 are SNHLY and FYNNEI. This CDR3 has 15 residues. The J segment lost 6 bases and the V segment lost 5 bases, leaving 13 bases of the junction unmatched.

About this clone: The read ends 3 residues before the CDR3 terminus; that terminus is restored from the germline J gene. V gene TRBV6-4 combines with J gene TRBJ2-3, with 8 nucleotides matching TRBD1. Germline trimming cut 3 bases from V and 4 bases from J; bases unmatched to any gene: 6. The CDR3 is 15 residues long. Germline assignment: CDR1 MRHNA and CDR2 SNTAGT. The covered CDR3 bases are TGTGCCAGCAGTGAGCAAGGACAGGGCGCAGATACG. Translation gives CASSEQGQGADT. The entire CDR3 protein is CASSEQGQGADTQYF.

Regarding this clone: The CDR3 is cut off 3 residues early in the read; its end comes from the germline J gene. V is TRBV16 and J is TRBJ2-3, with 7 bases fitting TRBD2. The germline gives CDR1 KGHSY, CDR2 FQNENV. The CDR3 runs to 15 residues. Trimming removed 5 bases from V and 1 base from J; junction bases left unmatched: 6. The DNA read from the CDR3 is TGTGCCAGCAGCTCCCCTGGGGGGGGCACAGATACG. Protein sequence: CASSSPGGGTDT. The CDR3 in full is CASSSPGGGTDTQYF.